This TCR beta chain was obtained from a study of T cells expressing NK-cell markers. The CDR3 length is 13 residues. Germline CDR1 reads LNHDA; CDR2 reads SQIVND (reference sequence). It was by 5'RACE template switching with UMIs that TCR beta cDNA was made. TCRdb reprocessed the 5' RACE reads and reports one entry per CDR3 protein, with no DNA. This sample contains about 550,000 distinct CDR3 sequences. The chain employs TRBV19 and TRBJ1-5; TCRdb reports TRBD1, a call that lacks DNA to check it against. The sequenced sample consisted of blood T cells: a sorted CD56 or NKG2C T cell subset, CD4+ or CD8+ T cells, or bulk PBMC T cells (not recorded which). The receptor was derived from a man aged 18 to 30 in good health. CDR3 in amino acids: CATLGQPNQPQHF. Variable domain in full (rest from reference TRBV19 and TRBJ1-5): DGGITQSPKYLFRKEGQNVTLSCEQNLNHDAMYWYRQDPGQGLRLIYYSQIVNDFQKGDIAEGYSVSREKKESFPLTVTSAQKNPTAFYLCATLGQPNQPQHFGDGTRLSIL.